One sample yielded the 11 T cell receptor beta chains listed below, sequenced in a study of T cell responses to AZD1222 COVID-19 vaccine. Clones were read by immunoSEQ multiplex PCR, and TCRdb kept only the in-frame ones, dropping some. The sample lists about 120,000 clones, approximately 90% occurring once. The sample consisted of peripheral blood, taken on day 0 of AZD1222 vaccination. The receptors were gathered from an adult in good health.

The CDR3: CASSPPDRSHEKLFF. The CDR3 coding sequence is TGTGCCAGCAGCCCGCCGGACAGGTCGCATGAAAAACTGTTTTTT. The chain is built from TRBV6-2 or TRBV6-3 and TRBJ1-4; 7 bases align to TRBD1. V gave up 6 bases and J gave up 6 bases; unmatched junction bases: 10. From germline, CDR1 is MNHEY and CDR2 SVGEGT. This CDR3 spans 15 amino acids.

This rearrangement joins TRBV5-1 to TRBJ2-5, with 7 positions matching TRBD1. Germline CDR1 and CDR2: SGHRS and YFSETQ. This CDR3 is built from 13 residues. The J segment lost 5 bases and the V segment lost 7 bases, leaving 8 bases of the junction unmatched. DNA of the CDR3: TGCGCCAGCCGACAGACAGGGCTGGAGACCCAGTACTTC. Translation: CASRQTGLETQYF.

This chain uses TRBV7-2 with TRBJ1-1; D might be TRBD1 (5 bases). The germline gives CDR1 SGHTA, CDR2 FQGNSA. The CDR3 has 14 amino acids. Trimming took 5 bases from V and 6 from J, leaving 16 bases between them. As DNA, the CDR3 is TGTGCCAGCAGCCTTCAGACGGGGGTCCCTGAAGCTTTCTTT. This gives the protein CASSLQTGVPEAFF.

This clone was found a few times. The V gene is TRBV6-2 or TRBV6-3, the J gene TRBJ1-1; D is undetermined. The CDR3 runs 13 residues. Trimming stripped 2 bases from V and 4 bases from J, with 8 bases between. In germline, CDR1 is MNHEY, CDR2 SVGEGT. The DNA of the CDR3 is TGTGCCAGCAGTTACGAGTCCGGCACTGAAGCTTTCTTT. Translated: CASSYESGTEAFF.

The V and J genes are TRBV24-1 and TRBJ2-1; D not certain. The CDR3 runs 13 residues. With 5 bases removed from V and 9 bases from J, the gap between germline ends came to 13 bases. CDR1 KGHDR and CDR2 SFDVKD come from the germline V gene. CDR3 bases: TGTGCCACCAGTGCCCGAGGTTACGGTGAGCAGTTCTTC. The encoded protein is CATSARGYGEQFF.

The CDR3 coding sequence is TGTGCCAGCAGCGTTAGCGGGCCCTCCTACAATGAGCAGTTCTTC. It encodes CASSVSGPSYNEQFF. The J gene is TRBJ2-1, the V gene TRBV7-9; 7 bases match TRBD2. The CDR3 covers 15 residues. V shed 5 bases and J 0 bases; nucleotides not matched to a gene: 4. CDR1 SEHNR and CDR2 FQNEAQ come from the germline V gene (reference sequence).

This clone has only one observation. The rearrangement joins TRBV29-1 to TRBJ1-2, with D possibly being TRBD1 (5 bases). CDR3 length: 13 amino acids. The V end was cut by 2 bases, the J end by 4 bases, with 11 bases between. Germline assignment: CDR1 SQVTM and CDR2 ANQGSEA. The CDR3 sequence is CSVEMAGTYGYTF. Written as DNA, the CDR3 is TGCAGCGTTGAAATGGCCGGGACCTATGGCTACACCTTC.

This clone was seen once. CDR3 DNA: TGTGCCAGTGAGTCTATTAACTATGGCTACACCTTC. Its protein is CASESINYGYTF. The genes are TRBV19 and TRBJ1-2; D gene ambiguous. The CDR3 runs 12 residues. Germline V gives CDR1 LNHDA, CDR2 SQIVND (reference sequence). The germline V and J ends were trimmed by 8 bases and 1 base, with 8 bases remaining between them.

V and J are TRBV28 and TRBJ1-2; no reliable D call. The CDR3 totals 14 residues. Germline CDR1 is MDHEN and CDR2 is SYDVKM. V lost 1 base, J lost 2 bases, and 8 bases lay in between. The CDR3: CASSLLRENYGYTF. The DNA of the CDR3 is TGTGCCAGCAGTTTATTGAGGGAGAACTATGGCTACACCTTC.

The chain recombines TRBV3-1 (or the pseudogene TRBV3-2) with TRBJ1-2; D is unclear. Trimming shortened V by 4 bases and J by 8 bases, and 23 bases separated the two germline ends. Germline lookup yields CDR1 LGHDT and CDR2 YNNKEL (reference sequence). The CDR3 extends over 16 amino acids. CDR3 sequence (DNA): TGTGCCAGCAGCCGATTGCACGGGATTGGCCTCGGGGGCTACACCTTC. Its translation: CASSRLHGIGLGGYTF.

This clone was detected only a few times. This sequence joins TRBV19 and TRBJ1-1, with D unclear. Deletions cut 4 bases from V and 3 bases from J, with 6 bases between. The CDR3 has 12 amino acids. The germline V gene encodes CDR1 LNHDA and CDR2 SQIVND (reference sequence). The CDR3 region is CASSREYTEAFF. CDR3 in DNA: TGTGCCAGTAGTAGAGAATACACTGAAGCTTTCTTT.